The text below deals with one TCR beta chain. Researchers ran the PCR with 60 Vbeta and 13 Jbeta primers. Clones were sequenced by immunoSEQ multiplex PCR, and TCRdb holds only the in-frame ones, with some missing. In the table there are approximately 150,000 clones, roughly 77% of which are singletons. Germline CDR1 and CDR2: MNHNY and SVGAGI (reference sequence). Trimming removed 4 bases at V and 6 bases at J, with 22 bases between. The CDR3 is 16 residues long. These data belong to a study of cytomegalovirus exposure and HLA in healthy donors. This TCR was recovered from a male donor in good health and CMV-seronegative. V is TRBV6-6 and J is TRBJ2-7; tentatively, D is TRBD2 (5 bases). The material sequenced was PBMCs. The CDR3 coding sequence is TGTGCCAGCAGTTCCCTAATTTCATCCCCCGGAGGCGAGCAGTACTTC. Residues: CASSSLISSPGGEQYF.